Reported below is one T cell receptor beta chain. What it recognizes is unknown. Trimming took 3 bases from V and 2 from J; bases not matched to a gene: 1. The CDR3 spans 14 residues. From germline, CDR1 is LNHDA and CDR2 SQIVND (reference sequence). Repertoires were generated with immunoSEQ multiplex PCR, while TCRdb's copy carries only in-frame clones and drops some. The sample has 150,000 to 200,000 clones; approximately 94% are singletons. This sample is drawn from a study of T cell responses to AZD1222 COVID-19 vaccine. Study-wide findings and caveats: Along spike, vaccine-associated CD4 TCRs were found throughout, with dominance at 160-218 and 743-854. Increases in Spike-specific TCR breadth and depth were seen after two AZD1222 doses.

V gene TRBV19 combines with J gene TRBJ2-7; 10 bases agree with TRBD1. This clonotype was obtained from an adult who received the AZD1222 COVID-19 vaccine. The sample consisted of peripheral blood, taken 28 days after the second AZD1222 dose. This CDR3 is CASSMGTGAYEQYF. CDR3 coding DNA: TGTGCCAGTAGTATGGGGACAGGGGCCTACGAGCAGTACTTC.